Listed below are T cell receptor beta chains from one sample, sequenced in a study of control samples from healthy donors and cancer patients. The table came from immunoSEQ multiplex PCR; TCRdb's copy has only in-frame clones and leaves some out. Of roughly 84,000 clones in the sample, approximately 89% were seen once. The sequencing sample was made of blood. Receptors originate from a man in his fifties or sixties in good health. CDR3s leave out the opening cysteine and the closing phenylalanine or tryptophan.

>TRBV5-6
ASSWRGQGATNEKLF
>TRBV5-6
ASSLGTFSYEQY
>TRBV3-1/TRBV3-2
ASSQGTGNTGELF
>TRBV4-1
ASSRGQEQWNTEAF
>TRBV5-1
ASSLGGTNEKLF
>TRBV5-1
ASSSDSMNTEAF
>TRBV20-1
SASRQGGYEQY
>TRBV19
ASSSQEPEAF
>TRBV9
ASSGVANTGELF
>TRBV5-1
ASSPGEAPTNEKLF
>TRBV4-1
ASRADRTTNTEAF
>TRBV30
AWNPGNRGEQY
>TRBV9
ASSVETSTGELF
>TRBV5-1
ASSLGQGTGNTIY
>TRBV29-1
SVARGDWMTGELF